This T cell receptor beta chain was observed in a study of cytomegalovirus exposure and HLA in healthy donors. Findings of the study overall: Excluded: some indistinguishable V segments such as TRBV6-2 and TRBV6-3.

Concerning this clone itself: Its antigen is unidentified.

PCR employed 60 Vbeta and 13 Jbeta primers. Only in-frame clones appear in the TCRdb table, and some are missing; sequencing was by immunoSEQ multiplex PCR. The data contain about 73,000 clones, roughly two thirds of them singletons. The J segment lost 0 bases and the V segment lost 5 bases, leaving 7 bases of the junction unmatched. This CDR3 is 16 amino acids long. CDR1 and CDR2 from the germline V gene are SGHVS and FNYEAQ. Sequenced sample: PBMCs. The TCR comes from a woman in her 50s in good health and CMV-seropositive. The chain carries TRBV7-6 and TRBJ2-1; 7 nucleotides agree with TRBD2. DNA of the CDR3: TGTGCCAGCAGCCGAAAGCGGGGAACCTCCTACAATGAGCAGTTCTTC. It translates to CASSRKRGTSYNEQFF.